The clone carrying this T cell receptor beta chain came up many times. Its cognate antigen is unknown. These data originate in a study of metastatic and nonmetastatic thyroid tumors. Overall study findings and caveats: Patients with malignant thyroid tumors reportedly had significantly higher TCR beta diversity than those with benign nodules, in blood and tumor.

This CDR3 is 16 amino acids long. Trimming shortened V by 3 bases and J by 2 bases, and 17 bases separated the two germline ends. Germline V CDR1 and CDR2: SGHTA, FQGNSA. TCRdb used MiXCR to call clones anew from the PCR reads. The sample consists of roughly 59,000 clones, 16% of them appearing once. Every patient was untreated before thyroid surgery. The V and J genes are TRBV7-2 and TRBJ2-7; D is possibly TRBD2 (6 bases). The sequenced sample consisted of blood. The sequence came from a male donor with papillary thyroid cancer or a benign thyroid nodule (not recorded which). Some clones in this sample may be carry-over from other donors' samples. The CDR3 sequence: CASSLGGPGSPYEQYV. CDR3 bases: TGTGCCAGCAGCTTGGGGGGACCGGGGAGTCCCTACGAGCAGTACGTC.